Listed here are 30 T cell receptor beta chains from one sample, sequenced in a study of identical twins. TCRdb recomputed calls from the 5' RACE reads with MiXCR, one row per CDR3 protein. The top ten hold roughly 1.8% of the sample, which has approximately 670,000 distinct CDR3 sequences, over 5% seen once. The sequenced sample was naive T cells sorted from blood. The receptors stem from a man aged 18 to 29 in good health.

CDR3 protein: CASSPRVRTSTDTQYF. DNA of the CDR3: TGCGCCAGCAGCCCTCGGGTGCGGACTAGCACAGATACGCAGTATTTT. The J gene is TRBJ2-3, the V gene TRBV5-1, with D perhaps TRBD2 (5 bases). The CDR3 sequence is 16 residues long. Trimming pared 4 bases from V and 0 bases from J, leaving 15 bases between. The V gene's germline CDR1 is SGHRS and CDR2 YFSETQ.

This rearrangement joins TRBV20-1 to TRBJ2-7; D might be TRBD1 (6 bases). V lost 5 bases and J 1 base, leaving 21 bases between the germline ends. The CDR3 is 16 residues long. Germline lookup yields CDR1 DFQATT and CDR2 SNEGSKA (reference sequence). The CDR3 region has the DNA TGCAGTGCTGGGCCCCAATCCGGGACACCTTCCTACGAGCAGTACTTC. It is translated as CSAGPQSGTPSYEQYF.

The sample holds many counts of this clonotype. The chain combines TRBV12-3 or TRBV12-4 with TRBJ2-2; D unclear. The length of the CDR3 is 14 residues. Trimming shortened V by 4 bases and J by 6 bases, and 12 bases separated the two germline ends. The CDR3, as DNA: TGTGCCAGCAGTTCCCTTGGTGTCCCCGGGGAGCTGTTTTTT. Protein: CASSSLGVPGELFF.

In this sample, this clonotype turned up many times. CDR3 residues: CASSLYSSGAYNEQFF. CDR3 coding DNA: TGTGCCAGCAGCTTATATTCTAGCGGGGCTTACAATGAGCAGTTCTTC. The gene calls are TRBV11-2 and TRBJ2-1; 9 bases line up with TRBD2. The germline V gene encodes CDR1 SGHAT and CDR2 FQNNGV. The CDR3 covers 16 residues. V lost 2 bases, J lost 4 bases, and 6 bases stayed unmatched.

The CDR3 DNA follows: TGTGCCAGCAGTCCCCACGGGCGCTCCTACGAGCAGTACGTC. Translating it yields CASSPHGRSYEQYV. The chain couples TRBV6-1 to TRBJ2-7; D unclear. The CDR3 is 14 residues long. The V and J ends lost 5 bases and 0 bases respectively, with 11 bases between them. CDR1 is MNHNS, CDR2 SASEGT, per germline.

The chain combines TRBV10-3 with TRBJ2-2; D is possibly TRBD1 or TRBD2 (5 bases each). Germline V gene data show CDR1 as ENHRY and CDR2 as SYGVKD. The CDR3 spans 14 residues. Between the trimmed V and J ends, which lost 4 bases and 7 bases, there was a span of 13 bases. The CDR3 DNA follows: TGTGCCATCAGTGTTGGGGGTGTCGACGGGGAGCTGTTTTTT. Encoded protein: CAISVGGVDGELFF.

This clonotype showed up many times. The rearrangement joins TRBV24-1 to TRBJ2-1, with 9 bases that match TRBD1. The CDR3 covers 16 residues. The germline CDR1 and CDR2 sequences are KGHDR and SFDVKD. V was pared by 3 bases and J by 9 bases, with 11 bases of the junction left unmatched. Here the CDR3 DNA reads TGTGCCACCAGTGATGCCCGGGACAGGGTACAGGGTGAGCAGTTCTTC. Residues: CATSDARDRVQGEQFF.

This clonotype was counted ten times or more. V gene TRBV12-3 or TRBV12-4 combines with J gene TRBJ2-4; 10 nucleotides match TRBD1. The CDR3 totals 14 residues. The V gene end was trimmed by 3 bases and the J gene end by 7 bases; junction bases not matched to a gene: 3. CDR3: CASSFRTGGNIQYF. CDR3 coding DNA: TGTGCCAGCAGTTTTCGGACAGGGGGGAACATTCAGTACTTC.

This clonotype turned up a few times. The chain employs TRBV7-6 and TRBJ1-3; D remains ambiguous. The CDR3 loop spans 15 amino acids. V lost 0 bases to trimming and J lost 4 bases, with 10 bases between them. Germline CDR1 reads SGHVS; CDR2 reads FNYEAQ. For the CDR3, the DNA is TGTGCCAGCAGCTTAGCGGTAGGGTACGGAAACACCATATATTTT. Translated, it gives CASSLAVGYGNTIYF.

This clonotype showed up many times. The rearrangement links TRBV27 to TRBJ2-7; D uncertain. Germline lookup yields CDR1 MNHEY and CDR2 SMNVEV (reference sequence). This CDR3 contains 13 residues. Trimming left V 2 bases short and J 0 bases short, with 5 bases between. CDR3 residues: CASSLHNSYEQYF. DNA for the CDR3: TGTGCCAGCAGTTTACACAACTCCTACGAGCAGTACTTC.

This clonotype was seen a few times. The chain combines TRBV7-9 with TRBJ2-5, with D possibly being TRBD2 (5 bases). Looked up from germline, CDR1 is SEHNR and CDR2 is FQNEAQ (reference sequence). The germline V and J ends were trimmed by 2 bases and 7 bases, with 11 bases remaining between them. The CDR3 runs 13 residues. The CDR3 sequence: CASSLPGGVTQYF. Written as DNA, the CDR3 is TGTGCCAGCAGCTTACCAGGAGGCGTGACCCAGTACTTC.

The table lists this clonotype with a few counts. The rearrangement links TRBV29-1 to TRBJ2-7; 7 nucleotides agree with TRBD1. Looked up from germline, CDR1 is SQVTM and CDR2 is ANQGSEA. The CDR3 runs 13 residues. J was trimmed by 3 bases and V by 1 base; bases with no gene match: 3. The CDR3 nucleotides are TGCAGCGTTGAAGGGGGACAGATCTACGAGCAGTACTTC. This encodes CSVEGGQIYEQYF.

This clonotype was observed many times. The chain employs TRBV27 and TRBJ2-5; D possibly corresponds to TRBD2 (5 bases). Germline lookup yields CDR1 MNHEY and CDR2 SMNVEV (reference sequence). Trimming took 6 bases from V and 5 from J, leaving 16 bases between them. The CDR3 has 14 residues. The CDR3 region is CASSLDTSGETQYF. The DNA of the CDR3 is TGTGCCAGCAGCCTAGATACTAGTGGGGAGACCCAGTACTTC.

This clonotype came up many times. The rearrangement links TRBV4-2 to TRBJ1-2; D gene unclear. The CDR3 loop spans 15 amino acids. V gave up 0 bases and J gave up 2 bases, with 10 bases separating them. Germline lookup yields CDR1 LGHNA and CDR2 YNFKEQ. DNA of the CDR3: TGTGCCAGCAGCCAAGAATTGGGAGCAAACTATGGCTACACCTTC. Amino acid sequence: CASSQELGANYGYTF.

In this sample, this clonotype turned up many times. The chain carries TRBV6-2 or TRBV6-3 and TRBJ2-2; a weak D match, TRBD2 (5 bases). Germline V CDR1 and CDR2: MNHEY, SVGEGT. Trimming removed 0 bases at V and 5 bases at J, with 7 bases between. The CDR3 covers 14 residues. As DNA, the CDR3 is TGTGCCAGCAGTTACTCCGGGATTACCGGGGAGCTGTTTTTT. It yields the protein CASSYSGITGELFF.

This clonotype was observed a handful of times. The chain employs TRBV5-1 and TRBJ2-3; D call uncertain. Germline values: CDR1 SGHRS, CDR2 YFSETQ. The CDR3 spans 12 residues. Trimming left V 4 bases short and J 3 bases short, with 6 bases between. The CDR3 nucleotides read TGCGCCAGCAGCATCCTGACAGATACGCAGTATTTT. It translates to CASSILTDTQYF.

This clonotype came up a few times. This chain connects TRBV13 to TRBJ2-3; 11 positions agree with TRBD2. The CDR3 loop spans 19 amino acids. After removal of 3 bases from V and 2 bases from J, the junction contained 13 bases not matched to a gene. In germline, CDR1 is PRHDT, CDR2 FYEKMQ (reference sequence). The CDR3 DNA is TGTGCCAGCAGCTTCCCCACCACCGGGACTAGCGGACTCACAGATACGCAGTATTTT. Translating gives CASSFPTTGTSGLTDTQYF. Drawing the rest from reference TRBV13 and TRBJ2-3, the complete variable domain is AAGVIQSPRHLIKEKRETATLKCYPIPRHDTVYWYQQGPGQDPQFLISFYEKMQSDKGSIPDRFSAQQFSDYHSELNMSSLELGDSALYFCASSFPTTGTSGLTDTQYFGPGTRLTVL.

This clonotype has a handful of counts. The chain combines TRBV6-5 with TRBJ1-2; D call uncertain. Trimming took off 8 bases at V and 3 bases at J, with 10 bases between the two ends. The CDR3 is 12 amino acids. The germline V gene has CDR1 MNHEY and CDR2 SVGAGI. DNA of the CDR3: TGTGCCAGCGCCCCCGACCACTATGGCTACACCTTC. Protein: CASAPDHYGYTF.

This clonotype has a count of ten or more. The chain has TRBV29-1 and TRBJ2-1, with 8 positions matching TRBD2. This CDR3 comprises 17 residues. Germline V lookup: CDR1 SQVTM, CDR2 ANQGSEA. Trimming at V came to 6 bases and at J to 9 bases, leaving 22 bases not matched to a gene. The CDR3 DNA sequence: TGCAGCGTGGAAAGCGGCAGCGGGAGAAATTGGGGAGGTGAGCAGTTCTTC. It specifies CSVESGSGRNWGGEQFF.

This chain links TRBV10-3 with TRBJ2-7, with 8 bases matching TRBD2. This CDR3 is built from 16 residues. With V trimmed by 6 bases and J by 3 bases, 13 bases remained unmatched. Germline V gene sequence: CDR1 ENHRY, CDR2 SYGVKD. The DNA for the CDR3 is TGTGCCATCAGAGACAAACCGGGACTAGGAGTCTACGAGCAGTACGTC. This translates into CAIRDKPGLGVYEQYV.

This sequence joins TRBV5-5 and TRBJ1-4, with D uncertain. CDR1 and CDR2 from the germline V gene are SGHKS and YYEKEE (reference sequence). This CDR3 is built from 18 residues. Between the trimmed V and J ends, which lost 1 base and 0 bases, there was a span of 16 bases. The CDR3, as DNA: TGTGCCAGCAGCTTGTTTACAGACCCAAAAGCAACTAATGAAAAACTGTTTTTT. Its protein product is CASSLFTDPKATNEKLFF.

V gene TRBV5-1 combines with J gene TRBJ2-5, with TRBD2 as a possible D gene (5 bases). The CDR3 totals 13 residues. Trimming shortened V by 0 bases and J by 7 bases, and 10 bases separated the two germline ends. Germline CDR1 SGHRS, CDR2 YFSETQ. In DNA, the CDR3 is TGCGCCAGCAGCTTGGCGGGATTGGGGACCCAGTACTTC. Amino acid sequence: CASSLAGLGTQYF.

This clonotype has more than one count but fewer than ten. DNA for the CDR3: TGTGCCAGCAGTGAGCCCGAGGGGTTCTTC. Its translation is CASSEPEGFF. The chain couples TRBV25-1 to TRBJ2-1, with TRBD2 as a possible D gene (5 bases). Trimming pared 3 bases from V and 15 bases from J, leaving 9 bases between. This CDR3 is built from 10 residues. Germline V gives CDR1 MGHDK, CDR2 SYGVNS. The full variable domain, with the rest looked up from reference TRBV25-1 and TRBJ2-1, is EADIYQTPRYLVIGTGKKITLECSQTMGHDKMYWYQQDPGMELHLIHYSYGVNSTEKGDLSSESTVSRIRTEHFPLTLESARPSHTSQYLCASSEPEGFFGPGTRLTVL.

In this sample, this clonotype turned up many times. The V and J genes are TRBV12-3 or TRBV12-4 and TRBJ2-1; tentatively, D is TRBD2 (5 bases). Trimming removed 4 bases from V and 7 bases from J, with 11 bases in between. The CDR3 length is 13 residues. Here the CDR3 reads CASSSHSANEQFF. As DNA, the CDR3 is TGTGCCAGCAGTTCCCATAGCGCAAATGAGCAGTTCTTC.

This clonotype was counted between two and nine times. The chain couples TRBV10-2 to TRBJ2-1, with 9 bases lining up with TRBD1. V lost 6 bases and J lost 4; bases outside the gene matches: 10. Germline V gene data show CDR1 as WSHSY and CDR2 as SAAADI. CDR3 length equals 16 residues. For the CDR3, the DNA is TGCGCCAGCAGAGGCCACCGGGACAGGGAGTACAATGAGCAGTTCTTC. The encoded protein is CASRGHRDREYNEQFF.

This clonotype has only a few counts. J is TRBJ2-3 and V is TRBV6-1, with D unresolved. Per germline, CDR1 MNHNS and CDR2 SASEGT. There are 13 residues in the CDR3. Trimming took 1 base from V and 4 from J, leaving 6 bases between them. Here the CDR3 reads CASSEVEPDTQYF. CDR3 nucleotides: TGTGCCAGCAGTGAAGTGGAGCCAGATACGCAGTATTTT.

This clonotype was seen more than once but under ten times. The rearrangement joins TRBV5-1 to TRBJ2-1; TRBD2 matches at 7 bases. The CDR3 spans 18 residues. J gave up 4 bases and V 5 bases, and 18 bases lay outside the gene matches. From germline, CDR1 is SGHRS and CDR2 YFSETQ. The CDR3 is CASSLTFTSGALYNEQFF. The CDR3 nucleotides are TGCGCCAGCAGTCTTACATTCACAAGCGGGGCCCTATACAATGAGCAGTTCTTC. The full variable domain, its missing parts supplied by reference TRBV5-1 and TRBJ2-1, is KAGVTQTPRYLIKTRGQQVTLSCSPISGHRSVSWYQQTPGQGLQFLFEYFSETQRNKGNFPGRFSGRQFSNSRSEMNVSTLELGDSALYLCASSLTFTSGALYNEQFFGPGTRLTVL.

CDR3 residues: CASSYKAGGELFF. The CDR3 DNA sequence: TGTGCCAGCAGTTATAAAGCGGGAGGGGAGCTGTTTTTT. This sequence joins TRBV27 and TRBJ2-2; 7 bases fit TRBD2. This CDR3 spans 13 amino acids. The junction had 4 bases not matched to a gene; V was cut back by 4 bases and J by 8 bases. Germline V lookup: CDR1 MNHEY, CDR2 SMNVEV (reference sequence).

This clonotype was observed at least ten times. The J gene is TRBJ1-1, the V gene TRBV4-1, with 7 bases identical to TRBD1. V was clipped by 0 bases and J by 7 bases; unmatched bases: 5. Germline V gene lookup returns CDR1 MGHRA and CDR2 YSYEKL. The CDR3 has 14 residues. The CDR3 coding sequence is TGCGCCAGCAGCCAAGAACAGGGGCCTCTTGAAGCTTTCTTT. It codes for CASSQEQGPLEAFF.

This clonotype was found many times. The chain has TRBV7-2 and TRBJ2-7; D perhaps matches TRBD1 (5 bases). Germline lookup yields CDR1 SGHTA and CDR2 FQGNSA. The CDR3 consists of 16 residues. V was shortened by 4 bases and J by 0 bases, with 16 bases between the two germline ends. The CDR3: CASSYIGAATSYEQYF. The CDR3 nucleotides read TGTGCCAGCAGCTATATAGGGGCTGCGACCTCCTACGAGCAGTACTTC.